This T cell receptor (beta chain) appears in the sequencing data of a study of neurological immune-mediated disorders (dated by TCRdb to the late 2010s). With respect to the entire study: Among the approximately 35 multiple sclerosis patients, around 31 had relapsing-remitting MS and 3 had secondary progressive MS. Peripheral blood TCR-beta repertoires from patients with HTLV-I-associated myelopathy (HAM/TSP), patients with multiple sclerosis, and healthy controls were compared in the study using UMI-based sequencing. The roughly 110 TCR-beta libraries included longitudinal samples, technical triplicates and paired sorted CD4+ and CD8+ T-cell subsets alongside PBMC samples. Of the approximately 66 subjects in the cohort, about 14 were HAM/TSP patients, some 35 were multiple sclerosis patients, and around 20 were healthy controls. General conclusions and limits of the study: TCR clonal expansion was greatest in HAM/TSP patients and smallest in MS patients, who ranked below even healthy controls. Phylogenetic analysis grouped repertoires from 18 of 34 MS patients into a cluster of related CDR3 sequences, suggesting a possible repertoire-level signature. Across subjects, expanded clones never shared an identical CDR3 amino acid sequence, which suggests that the TCR-beta repertoires in every group were private. No clinical or MRI features were associated with the MS cluster, and the authors said that larger cohorts are needed.

Sorted-subset TCR libraries were prepared from roughly 940,000 sorted CD4+ or CD8+ T cells. The multiple sclerosis patients were enrolled in a US clinical protocol that used magnetic resonance imaging to evaluate disease progression. PBMCs were separated from peripheral blood using Ficoll-Hypaque density gradient centrifugation and then cryopreserved in liquid nitrogen. The study also sequenced paired sorted CD4+ and CD8+ subsets from healthy controls, HAM/TSP patients and MS patients. cDNA was synthesized by template-switch 5'RACE using a primer with a 10-nucleotide random unique molecular identifier that tagged each TCR transcript. Each sequencing run produced over 160 million TCR-beta sequences covering 15-18 subjects. The RNeasy kit was used to extract total RNA. The KAPA Real-time Library Amplification kit was used to amplify TCR-beta VDJ regions with primers for the TCR constant region and the 5'RACE anchor. A first PCR added sample indexes and Illumina adaptors, after which a second PCR increased the library yield. The roughly 650 bp TCR product was size-selected on a 2% E-gel SizeSelection system after Ampure bead purification. Before pooling, library quality was checked on a Bioanalyzer, concentration was measured with Qubit, and libraries were quantified with the Kapa Library Quantification kit. An Illumina HiSeq 2500 sequenced the libraries paired-end 2 x 150 bp. To increase sequence diversity, roughly 24-32% phiX was spiked into each library pool. The paper's processing steps were these. Quality-filtered reads were processed with the UMI-based MiGEC pipeline, which removed over 90% of raw TCR sequences during error correction. IMGT germline references were used for alignment of VDJ genes, and clonotypes were defined by a unique CDR3 amino acid sequence together with V-J genes. Clonal expansion, Shannon diversity and CDR3 relatedness (CalcPairwiseDistances, ClusterSamples) were evaluated with VDJtools, and phylogenetic trees were built with CLCbio workbench. Using coefficient-of-variation modelling across technical triplicates, the study counted a clone as expanded if it had at least 8 unique UMIs. TCRdb ran its own pipeline on the public reads, namely fastp trimming at Q25 and MiXCR clone calling, and kept in-frame beta chains. Rows matching on CDR3 protein sequence are summarized as one entry with the most common DNA and genes. It is TCRdb's table, rather than the study itself, that gives the V and J calls and clone size. The sample profile shows tens of thousands of distinct CDR3 sequences; 4.5% to 7% of them were found once. The ten largest clones capture 1.4% to 1.5% of the sample.

This clonotype was counted many times. Its antigen has not been determined. It has no much larger one-base neighbor in the sample; base qualities were not kept. The sequence derives from a woman between 18 and 29 years old with multiple sclerosis. Sequences were obtained from CD4+ T cells from blood.

The nucleotide sequence reads as follows: TGCAGTGCTAGAAGAGGGACAGACATTAATAATGAAAAACTGTTTTTT. It translates as CSARRGTDINNEKLFF. Rearrangement joined TRBV20-1 to TRBJ1-4, with 7 junctional bases fitting TRBD1. Trimming takes 2 bases off V and 4 bases off J; junction bases not matched to a gene: 10. Based on the germline V gene (reference sequence), the CDR1 and CDR2 sequences are DFQATT and SNEGSKA. Measured from the cysteine to the phenylalanine, the CDR3 is 16 residues long. Only the CDR3 DNA stays, 48 bases, in frame from base 1.